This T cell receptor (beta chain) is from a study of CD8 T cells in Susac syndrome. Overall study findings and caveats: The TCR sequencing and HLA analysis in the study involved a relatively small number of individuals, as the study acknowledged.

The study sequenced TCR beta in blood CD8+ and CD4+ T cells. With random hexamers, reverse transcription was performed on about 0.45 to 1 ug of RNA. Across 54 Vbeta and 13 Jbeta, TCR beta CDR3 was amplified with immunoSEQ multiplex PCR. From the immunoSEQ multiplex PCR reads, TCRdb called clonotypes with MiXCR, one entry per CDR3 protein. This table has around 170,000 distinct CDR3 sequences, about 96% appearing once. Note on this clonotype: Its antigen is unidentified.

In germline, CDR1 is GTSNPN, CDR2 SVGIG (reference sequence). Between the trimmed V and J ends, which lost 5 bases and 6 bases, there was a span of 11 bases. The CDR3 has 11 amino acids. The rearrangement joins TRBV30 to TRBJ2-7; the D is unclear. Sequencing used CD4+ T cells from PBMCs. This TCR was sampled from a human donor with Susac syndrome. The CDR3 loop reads CAWGLQAEQYF. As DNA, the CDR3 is TGTGCCTGGGGATTGCAAGCCGAGCAGTACTTC.